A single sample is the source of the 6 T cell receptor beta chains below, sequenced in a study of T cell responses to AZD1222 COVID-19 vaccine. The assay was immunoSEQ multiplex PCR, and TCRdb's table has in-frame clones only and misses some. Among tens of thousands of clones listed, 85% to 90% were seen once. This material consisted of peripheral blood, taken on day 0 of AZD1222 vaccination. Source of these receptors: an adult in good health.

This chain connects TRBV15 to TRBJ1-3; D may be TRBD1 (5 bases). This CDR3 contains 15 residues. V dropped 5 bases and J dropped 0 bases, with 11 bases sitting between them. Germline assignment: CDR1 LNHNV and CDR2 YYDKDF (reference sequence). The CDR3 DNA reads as TGTGCCACCAGCCGAGGACACCTCTCTGGAAACACCATATATTTT. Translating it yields CATSRGHLSGNTIYF.

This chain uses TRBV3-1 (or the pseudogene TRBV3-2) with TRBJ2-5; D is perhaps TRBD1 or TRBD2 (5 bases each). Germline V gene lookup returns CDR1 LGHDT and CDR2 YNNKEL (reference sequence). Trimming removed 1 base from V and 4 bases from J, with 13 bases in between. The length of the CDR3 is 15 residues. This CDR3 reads CASSQAGDPGETQYF. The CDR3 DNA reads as TGTGCCAGCAGCCAAGCCGGGGACCCTGGAGAGACCCAGTACTTC.

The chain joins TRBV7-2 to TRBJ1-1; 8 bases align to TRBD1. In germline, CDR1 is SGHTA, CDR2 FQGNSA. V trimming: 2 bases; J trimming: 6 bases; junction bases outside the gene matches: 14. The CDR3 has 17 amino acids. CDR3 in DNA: TGTGCCAGCAGCTTATTCGGACAGGGTCGGACTATCCCTGAAGCTTTCTTT. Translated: CASSLFGQGRTIPEAFF.

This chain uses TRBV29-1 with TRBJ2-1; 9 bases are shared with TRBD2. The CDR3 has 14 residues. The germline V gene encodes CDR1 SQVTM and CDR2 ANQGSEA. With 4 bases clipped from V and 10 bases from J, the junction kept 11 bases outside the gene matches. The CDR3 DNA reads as TGCAGCGTTGTCCCGTGGCGGGGGGGCCAAGAGCAGTTCTTC. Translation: CSVVPWRGGQEQFF.

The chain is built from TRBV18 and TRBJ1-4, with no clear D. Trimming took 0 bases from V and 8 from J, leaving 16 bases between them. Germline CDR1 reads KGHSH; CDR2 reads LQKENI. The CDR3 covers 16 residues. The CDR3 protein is CASSPPNHGWEEKLFF. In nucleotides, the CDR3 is TGTGCCAGCTCACCACCGAACCATGGATGGGAGGAAAAACTGTTTTTT.

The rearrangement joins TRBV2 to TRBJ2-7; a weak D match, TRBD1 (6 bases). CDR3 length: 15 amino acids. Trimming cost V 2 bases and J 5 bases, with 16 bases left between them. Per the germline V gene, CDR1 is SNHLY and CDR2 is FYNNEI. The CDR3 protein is CASSETQGFRHEQYF. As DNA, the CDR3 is TGTGCCAGCAGTGAAACGCAGGGGTTTCGCCACGAGCAGTACTTC.